What follows is one T cell receptor (beta chain) and its context. The sample belongs to a study of blood T cell repertoires in COVID-19. Across the whole study: From the United States, Italy and Spain came samples of acute and convalescent COVID-19. In each case, the material was cDNA or gDNA derived from T cells, B-cell-depleted T cells, or PBMCs.

Germline CDR1 KGHSH, CDR2 LQKENI. This CDR3 is built from 13 residues. Trimming removed 5 bases at V and 4 bases at J, with 9 bases between. As processed by the authors: How many nucleated cells were present was estimated from reference gene primer amplification. Sequencing used immunoSEQ multiplex PCR; TCRdb keeps in-frame clones, though not all of them. The V and J calls and clone size are taken from that table; D and trimming were inferred from the DNA. The profile shows approximately 300,000 clones, 80% to 90% of them singletons. The V gene is TRBV18, the J gene TRBJ2-1, with D maybe TRBD1 (5 bases). Source material: peripheral blood. The sequence was collected from a woman aged 45-60 years with COVID-19, enrolled during active disease. The CDR3 DNA is TGTGCCAGCTCAAGTTACAGGTACAATGAGCAGTTCTTC. Translation gives CASSSYRYNEQFF.